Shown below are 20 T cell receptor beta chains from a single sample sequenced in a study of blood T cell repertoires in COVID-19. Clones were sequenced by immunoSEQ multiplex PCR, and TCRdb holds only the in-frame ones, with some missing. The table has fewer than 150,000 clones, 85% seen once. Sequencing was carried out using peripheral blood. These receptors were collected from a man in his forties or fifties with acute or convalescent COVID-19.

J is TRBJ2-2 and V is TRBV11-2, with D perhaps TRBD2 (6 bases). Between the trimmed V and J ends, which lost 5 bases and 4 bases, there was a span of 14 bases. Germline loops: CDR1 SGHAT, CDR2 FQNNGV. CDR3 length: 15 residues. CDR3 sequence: CASSPPGLRTGELFF. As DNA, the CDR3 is TGTGCCAGCAGCCCCCCGGGACTCCGCACCGGGGAGCTGTTTTTT.

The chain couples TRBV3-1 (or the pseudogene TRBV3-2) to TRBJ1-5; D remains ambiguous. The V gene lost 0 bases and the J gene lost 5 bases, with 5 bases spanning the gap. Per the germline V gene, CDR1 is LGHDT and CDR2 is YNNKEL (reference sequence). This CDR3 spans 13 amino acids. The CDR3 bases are TGTGCCAGCAGCCAAGATTCCGATCAGCCCCAGCATTTT. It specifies CASSQDSDQPQHF.

CDR3: CASSLEMPRHNEQFF. CDR3 sequence (DNA): TGTGCCAGCAGCTTAGAAATGCCCAGGCACAATGAGCAGTTCTTC. The rearrangement joins TRBV11-2 to TRBJ2-1, with unresolved D. Germline V gene lookup returns CDR1 SGHAT and CDR2 FQNNGV. The V end was cut by 0 bases, the J end by 5 bases, with 11 bases between. The CDR3 sequence is 15 residues long.

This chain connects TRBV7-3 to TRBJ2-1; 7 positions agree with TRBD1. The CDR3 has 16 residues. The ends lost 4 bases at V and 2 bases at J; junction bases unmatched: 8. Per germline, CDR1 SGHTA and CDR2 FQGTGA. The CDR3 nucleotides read TGTGCCAGCAGCTCCATCGACAGGGCACCCTACAATGAGCAGTTCTTC. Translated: CASSSIDRAPYNEQFF.

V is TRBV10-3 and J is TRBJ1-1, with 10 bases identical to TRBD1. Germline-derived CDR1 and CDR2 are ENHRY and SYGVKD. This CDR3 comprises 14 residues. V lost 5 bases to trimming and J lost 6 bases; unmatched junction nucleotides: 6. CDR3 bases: TGTGCCATCAGTACGTCGGACAGGGGGGCTGAAGCTTTCTTT. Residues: CAISTSDRGAEAFF.

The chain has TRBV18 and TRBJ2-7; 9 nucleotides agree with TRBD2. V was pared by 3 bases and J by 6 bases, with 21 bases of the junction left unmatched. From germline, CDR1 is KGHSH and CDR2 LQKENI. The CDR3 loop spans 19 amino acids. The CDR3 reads CASSPSGLALKRISSEQYF. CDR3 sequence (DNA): TGTGCCAGCTCACCCTCGGGACTAGCTTTGAAAAGGATTAGCTCCGAGCAGTACTTC.

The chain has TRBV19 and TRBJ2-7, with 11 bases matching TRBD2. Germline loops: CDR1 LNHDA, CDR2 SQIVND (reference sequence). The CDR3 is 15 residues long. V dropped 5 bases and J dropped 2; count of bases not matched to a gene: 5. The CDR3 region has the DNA TGTGCCAGTAGTCCTCTAGCGGGGGGCACCTACGAGCAGTACTTC. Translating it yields CASSPLAGGTYEQYF.

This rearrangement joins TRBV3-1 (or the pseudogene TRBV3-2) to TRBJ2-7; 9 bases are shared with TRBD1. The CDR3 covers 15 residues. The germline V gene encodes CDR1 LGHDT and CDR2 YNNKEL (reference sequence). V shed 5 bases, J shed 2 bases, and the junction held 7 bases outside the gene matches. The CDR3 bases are TGTGCCAGCAGCATGGGCCGACAGGGGGCCTACGAGCAGTACTTC. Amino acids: CASSMGRQGAYEQYF.

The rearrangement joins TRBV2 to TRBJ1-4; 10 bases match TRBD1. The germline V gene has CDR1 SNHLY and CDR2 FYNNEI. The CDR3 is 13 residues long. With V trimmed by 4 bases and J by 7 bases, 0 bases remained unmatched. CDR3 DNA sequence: TGTGCCAGCAGTGGGGACAGGGGTGAAAAACTGTTTTTT. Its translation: CASSGDRGEKLFF.

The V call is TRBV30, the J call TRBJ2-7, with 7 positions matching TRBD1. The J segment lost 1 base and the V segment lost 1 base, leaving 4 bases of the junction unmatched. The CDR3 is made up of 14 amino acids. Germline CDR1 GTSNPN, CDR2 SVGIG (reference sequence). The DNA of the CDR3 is TGTGCCTGGAGTGAGGACAGGTATTCCTACGAGCAGTACTTC. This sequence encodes CAWSEDRYSYEQYF.

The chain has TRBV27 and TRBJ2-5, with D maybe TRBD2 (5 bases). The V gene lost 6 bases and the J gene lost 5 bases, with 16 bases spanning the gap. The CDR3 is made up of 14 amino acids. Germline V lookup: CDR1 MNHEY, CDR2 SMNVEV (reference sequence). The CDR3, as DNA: TGTGCCAGCAGCCGTGGGTCTAGCTGGGAGACCCAGTACTTC. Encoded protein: CASSRGSSWETQYF.

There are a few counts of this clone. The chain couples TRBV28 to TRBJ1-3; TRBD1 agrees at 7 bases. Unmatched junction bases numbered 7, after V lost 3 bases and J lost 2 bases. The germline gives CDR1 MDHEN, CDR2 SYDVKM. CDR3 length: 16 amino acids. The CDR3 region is CASSLGDSGPGNTIYF. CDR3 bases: TGTGCCAGCAGTTTGGGGGACAGCGGGCCTGGAAACACCATATATTTT.

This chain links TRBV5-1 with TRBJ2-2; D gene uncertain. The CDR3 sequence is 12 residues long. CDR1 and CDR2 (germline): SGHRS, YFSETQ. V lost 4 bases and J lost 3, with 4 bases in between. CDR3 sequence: CASSPDTGELFF. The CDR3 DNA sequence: TGCGCCAGCAGCCCGGACACCGGGGAGCTGTTTTTT.

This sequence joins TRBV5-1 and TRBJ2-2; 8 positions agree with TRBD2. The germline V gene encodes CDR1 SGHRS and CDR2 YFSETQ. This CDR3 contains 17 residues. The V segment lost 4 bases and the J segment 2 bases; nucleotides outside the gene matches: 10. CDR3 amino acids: CASSPTGGGLNTGELFF. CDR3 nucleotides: TGCGCCAGCAGCCCAACGGGCGGGGGGCTAAACACCGGGGAGCTGTTTTTT.

The CDR3 loop is CASSPGGTSGLIKQFF. The CDR3 DNA is TGTGCCAGCAGCCCGGGTGGGACTAGCGGCCTCATAAAGCAGTTCTTC. The V and J genes are TRBV5-5 and TRBJ2-1, with TRBD2 matching over 11 bases. Germline CDR1 reads SGHKS; CDR2 reads YYEKEE (reference sequence). The CDR3 extends over 16 amino acids. The junction had 14 bases not matched to a gene; V was cut back by 4 bases and J by 11 bases.

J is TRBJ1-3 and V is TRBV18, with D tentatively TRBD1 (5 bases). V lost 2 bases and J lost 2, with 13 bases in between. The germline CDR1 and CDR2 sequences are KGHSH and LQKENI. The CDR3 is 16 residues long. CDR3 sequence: CASSPSSVRAGNTIYF. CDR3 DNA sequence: TGTGCCAGCTCACCATCGAGCGTCAGGGCTGGAAACACCATATATTTT.

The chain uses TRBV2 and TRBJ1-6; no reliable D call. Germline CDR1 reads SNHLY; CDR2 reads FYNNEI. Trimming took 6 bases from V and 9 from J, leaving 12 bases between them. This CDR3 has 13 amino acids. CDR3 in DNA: TGTGCCAGCAGGGGAGGCATGGGTTCACCCCTCCACTTT. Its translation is CASRGGMGSPLHF.

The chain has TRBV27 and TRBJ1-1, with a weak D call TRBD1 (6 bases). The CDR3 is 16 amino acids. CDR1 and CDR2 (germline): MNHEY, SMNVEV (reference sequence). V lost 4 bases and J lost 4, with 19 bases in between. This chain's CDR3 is CASSWGWGQGITEAFF. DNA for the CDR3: TGTGCCAGCAGTTGGGGTTGGGGTCAGGGGATCACTGAAGCTTTCTTT.

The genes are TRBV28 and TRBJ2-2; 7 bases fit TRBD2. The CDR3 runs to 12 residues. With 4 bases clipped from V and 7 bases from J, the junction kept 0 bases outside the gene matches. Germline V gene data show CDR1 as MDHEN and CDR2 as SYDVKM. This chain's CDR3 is CASSWGGGELFF. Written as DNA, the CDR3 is TGTGCCAGCAGTTGGGGGGGCGGGGAGCTGTTTTTT.

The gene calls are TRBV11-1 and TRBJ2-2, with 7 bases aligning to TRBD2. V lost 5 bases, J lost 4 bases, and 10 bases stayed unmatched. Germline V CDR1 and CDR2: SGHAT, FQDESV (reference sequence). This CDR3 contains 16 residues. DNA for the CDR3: TGTGCCAGCAGCCCCCTGGGGAGGGAGTCCACCGGGGAGCTGTTTTTT. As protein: CASSPLGRESTGELFF.